The clone carrying this T cell receptor (beta chain) came up once. The target antigen is unknown. The sample comes from a study of cytomegalovirus exposure and HLA in healthy donors. Overall study findings and caveats: The classifier reportedly diagnosed cytomegalovirus status with high specificity and sensitivity. The study listed roughly 150 cytomegalovirus-associated TCR beta chains. Specificity of three CMV-associated chains for CMV antigens was verified in vitro.

Sequencing used immunoSEQ multiplex PCR; TCRdb keeps in-frame clones, though not all of them. In the table there are under 200,000 clones, about 89% of which are singletons. V was trimmed by 7 bases and J by 3 bases, leaving 15 bases between them. The CDR3 is made up of 14 amino acids. The germline CDR1 and CDR2 sequences are WSHSY and SAAADI. The sequencing sample was made of PBMCs. The V call is TRBV10-2, the J call TRBJ1-1; TRBD1 might be the D (5 bases). The receptor was isolated from a woman younger than 30 in good health and CMV-seropositive. CDR3 sequence (DNA): TGCGCCAGCAAGCAGGGTAAGGTTGACACTGAAGCTTTCTTT. As protein: CASKQGKVDTEAFF.